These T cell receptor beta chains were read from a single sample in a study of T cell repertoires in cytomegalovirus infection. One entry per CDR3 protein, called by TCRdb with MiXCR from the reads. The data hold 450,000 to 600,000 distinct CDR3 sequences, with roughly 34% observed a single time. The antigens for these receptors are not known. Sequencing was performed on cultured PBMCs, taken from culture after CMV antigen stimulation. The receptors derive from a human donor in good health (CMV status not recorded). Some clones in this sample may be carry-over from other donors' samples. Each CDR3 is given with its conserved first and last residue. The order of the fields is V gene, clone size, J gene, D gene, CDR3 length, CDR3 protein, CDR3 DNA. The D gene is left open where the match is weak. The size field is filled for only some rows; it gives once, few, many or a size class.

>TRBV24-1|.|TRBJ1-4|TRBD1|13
CATSGGGDEKLFF
TGTGCCACCAGTGGAGGGGGCGATGAAAAACTGTTTTTT
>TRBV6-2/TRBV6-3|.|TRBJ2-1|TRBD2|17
CASSPPVSSGRRNEQFF
TGTGCCAGCAGTCCCCCCGTTTCGAGCGGGAGGAGAAATGAGCAGTTCTTC
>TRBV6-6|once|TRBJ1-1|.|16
CASSYQRIRVNTEAFF
TGTGCCAGCAGTTACCAGAGGATAAGAGTGAACACTGAAGCTTTCTTT
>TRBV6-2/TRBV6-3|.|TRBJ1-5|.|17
CASSYSGLGGSNQPQHF
TGTGCCAGCAGTTACTCCGGTTTAGGTGGTAGCAATCAGCCCCAGCATTTT
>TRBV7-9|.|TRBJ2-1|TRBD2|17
CAQRREDPRNSYNEQFF
TGTGCCCAACGGCGGGAGGACCCCCGAAACTCCTACAATGAGCAGTTCTTC
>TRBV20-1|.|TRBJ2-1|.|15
CSARDLQGQRDEQFF
TGCAGTGCTAGAGATCTGCAGGGACAGCGGGATGAGCAGTTCTTC
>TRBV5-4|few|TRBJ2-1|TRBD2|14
CASSFGGGYNEQFF
TGTGCCAGCAGCTTCGGGGGGGGCTACAATGAGCAGTTCTTC
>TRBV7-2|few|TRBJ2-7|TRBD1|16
CASSPGPGQGVYEQYF
TGTGCCAGCAGTCCCGGGCCGGGACAGGGGGTCTACGAGCAGTACTTC
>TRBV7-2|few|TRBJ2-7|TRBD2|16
CASSLGGTSGRYEQYF
TGTGCCAGCAGCTTAGGTGGGACTAGCGGGCGCTACGAGCAGTACTTC
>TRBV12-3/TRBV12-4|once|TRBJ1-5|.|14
CASSQRQRNQPQHF
TGTGCCAGCAGTCAACGACAGCGCAATCAGCCCCAGCATTTT
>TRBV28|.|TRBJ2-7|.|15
CASSSRGLPSYEQYF
TGTGCCAGCAGTTCCCGAGGTTTGCCTTCCTACGAGCAGTACTTC
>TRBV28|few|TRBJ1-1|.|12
CASSLEDTEAFF
TGTGCCAGCAGTTTAGAGGACACTGAAGCTTTCTTT
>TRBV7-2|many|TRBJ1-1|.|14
CASSYRLMNTEAFF
TGTGCCAGCAGCTATCGGCTCATGAACACTGAAGCTTTCTTT
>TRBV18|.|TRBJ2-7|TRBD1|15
CASSPRTGLSYEQYF
TGTGCCAGCTCACCTCGGACAGGGCTCTCCTACGAGCAGTACTTC
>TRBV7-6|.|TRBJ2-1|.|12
CASSHPVGEQFF
TGTGCCAGCAGCCACCCCGTTGGTGAGCAGTTCTTC